A selection of T cell receptor beta chains follows, all from one sample in a study. MiXCR, applied by TCRdb to the 5' RACE reads, yields one record per CDR3 protein. The sample has fewer than 65,000 distinct CDR3 sequences; approximately 29% are singletons. Sample: tumor-infiltrating naive CD4+ T cells sorted from the breast tumor. These receptors originate from a female donor with breast cancer. CDR3s include the opening cysteine and the closing phenylalanine or tryptophan. The D gene is left open where the match is weak. Where a row states a size, it is once, few, many or the class of an expanded clone; other rows omit it.

>once|TRBV27|TRBD1|TRBJ1-1
CASSPTNRGWNTEAFF
TGTGCCAGCAGTCCGACAAACAGGGGCTGGAACACTGAAGCTTTCTTT
>.|TRBV5-1|.|TRBJ2-2
CASSFPGPGELFF
TGCGCCAGCAGTTTTCCGGGACCCGGGGAGCTGTTTTTT
>.|TRBV6-1|TRBD2|TRBJ2-7
CASSGWTSGSSYEQYF
TGTGCCAGCAGTGGGTGGACTAGCGGGAGCTCCTACGAGCAGTACTTC
>once|TRBV5-1|.|TRBJ2-3
CASRSELITTSTDTQYF
TGCGCCAGCCGCTCTGAACTGATCACGACTAGCACAGATACGCAGTATTTT
>.|TRBV6-1|.|TRBJ2-1
CASSLIELQFF
TGTGCCAGCAGCCTGATCGAGCTTCAGTTCTTC
>many|TRBV14|.|TRBJ2-7
CASSQDRTGQYF
TGTGCCAGCAGCCAAGATCGCACCGGGCAGTACTTC
>.|TRBV5-1|TRBD2|TRBJ2-3
CASSLRGLEVDTQYF
TGCGCCAGCAGCTTGAGGGGACTAGAAGTAGATACGCAGTATTTT
>.|TRBV28|.|TRBJ1-2
CASSSSSLGGYTF
TGTGCCAGCAGTTCCTCTAGTTTGGGCGGCTACACCTTC
>.|TRBV5-1|TRBD1|TRBJ1-2
CASGSTGTAYGYTF
TGCGCCAGCGGATCCACCGGGACAGCCTATGGCTACACATTC
>.|TRBV5-1|.|TRBJ1-1
CASSFSFGINTEAFF
TGCGCCAGCAGCTTTTCCTTCGGAATAAACACTGAAGCTTTCTTT
>few|TRBV20-1|.|TRBJ2-3
CSARTSRAGITDTQYF
TGCAGTGCTCGGACCTCGCGGGCGGGCATCACAGATACGCAGTATTTT
>.|TRBV11-2|TRBD2|TRBJ2-2
CASSLVHGGRFNTGELFF
TGTGCCAGCAGCTTAGTCCACGGCGGGAGGTTTAACACCGGGGAGCTGTTTTTT
>.|TRBV5-1|.|TRBJ2-6
CASSLPPLVYSGANVLTF
TGCGCCAGCAGCTTGCCTCCTCTAGTGTACTCTGGGGCCAACGTCCTGACTTTC
>.|TRBV4-1|.|TRBJ1-1
CASSQEMNTEAFF
TGCGCCAGCAGCCAAGAAATGAACACTGAAGCTTTCTTT
>many|TRBV4-3|.|TRBJ1-5
CASSQDTQQGTRQHF
TGCGCCAGCAGCCAAGATACTCAGCAGGGGACTAGACAGCATTTT
>.|TRBV30|.|TRBJ1-2
CAWRTGTAGSGYTF
TGTGCCTGGAGGACCGGGACGGCTGGTTCTGGCTACACCTTC
>few|TRBV4-1|TRBD2|TRBJ2-7
CASSHTLIAGDYEQYF
TGCGCCAGCAGCCATACCCTTATAGCGGGAGACTACGAGCAGTACTTC
>few|TRBV2|.|TRBJ2-4
CASSERRAKNIQYF
TGTGCCAGCAGTGAGAGGAGAGCCAAAAACATTCAGTACTTC
>.|TRBV30|.|TRBJ2-5
CAWRPGGQETQYF
TGTGCCTGGAGACCGGGCGGGCAAGAGACCCAGTACTTC
>medium-sized|TRBV12-3/TRBV12-4|.|TRBJ1-5
CASSRTDGDQPQHF
TGTGCCAGCAGTCGGACGGATGGGGATCAGCCCCAGCATTTT
>.|TRBV7-2|.|TRBJ2-4
CASSISAAKNIQYF
TGTGCCAGCAGTATTAGCGCCGCCAAAAACATTCAGTACTTC
>few|TRBV5-1|.|TRBJ2-1
CASSEGRHNEQFF
TGCGCCAGCAGCGAGGGACGGCACAATGAGCAGTTCTTC
>.|TRBV6-1|TRBD1|TRBJ2-5
CASSRQGATQETQYF
TGTGCCAGCAGCCGACAGGGGGCGACCCAAGAGACCCAGTACTTC
>.|TRBV18|.|TRBJ1-3
CASSPGVGTAGNTIYF
TGTGCCAGCTCACCAGGGGTCGGGACGGCTGGAAACACCATATATTTT
>.|TRBV7-2|.|TRBJ2-5
CASSLGLRGGGETQYF
TGTGCCAGCAGCTTAGGGCTGAGGGGGGGCGGTGAGACCCAGTACTTC
>few|TRBV7-9|TRBD1|TRBJ1-1
CASSPQTGREAFF
TGTGCCAGCAGCCCACAGACAGGGAGGGAAGCTTTCTTT
>few|TRBV6-5|TRBD1|TRBJ1-1
CASSRVGQLSTEAFF
TGTGCCAGCAGTAGGGTGGGACAGCTTAGCACTGAAGCTTTCTTT
>.|TRBV7-3|.|TRBJ1-4
CASSLILGEELFF
TGTGCCAGCAGCTTAATTCTCGGGGAGGAACTGTTTTTT
>.|TRBV28|.|TRBJ1-2
CASSLSQERYGYTF
TGTGCCAGCAGTTTATCCCAGGAGAGGTATGGCTACACCTTC
>few|TRBV7-9|.|TRBJ1-2
CASSQSGTTGGYTF
TGTGCCAGCAGCCAATCCGGGACAACCGGTGGCTACACCTTC
>.|TRBV6-6|TRBD1|TRBJ2-7
CASSYSGDSSYEQYF
TGTGCCAGCAGTTACTCGGGGGACAGCTCCTACGAGCAGTACTTC
>many|TRBV5-1|.|TRBJ1-1
CASSLDISRGSEAFF
TGCGCCAGCAGCTTGGATATCAGTCGGGGATCTGAAGCTTTCTTT
>few|TRBV6-5|TRBD1|TRBJ1-6
CASSYDGTGRGDTSPLHF
TGTGCCAGCAGTTACGATGGGACAGGTAGAGGGGATACTTCACCCCTCCACTTT
>few|TRBV12-3/TRBV12-4|TRBD2|TRBJ2-7
CASSSGLVLYEQYF
TGTGCCAGCAGCTCGGGACTAGTTCTCTACGAGCAGTACTTC
>.|TRBV6-6|.|TRBJ1-3
CASSNPQTGNTIYF
TGTGCCAGCAGTAACCCCCAGACTGGAAACACCATATATTTT
>.|TRBV7-9|.|TRBJ1-1
CASSFNENTEAFF
TGTGCCAGCAGCTTTAATGAGAACACTGAAGCTTTCTTT
>few|TRBV11-3|.|TRBJ1-1
CASSYRGAGTEAFF
TGTGCCAGCAGCTACCGTGGGGCGGGAACTGAAGCTTTCTTT
>.|TRBV4-3|.|TRBJ2-3
CASSQDSRGDTQYF
TGCGCCAGCAGCCAAGATAGCCGAGGAGATACGCAGTATTTT
>.|TRBV7-2|.|TRBJ2-3
CASSLRRNRDTQYF
TGTGCCAGCAGCTTACGGCGGAATAGGGATACGCAGTATTTT
>.|TRBV7-2|.|TRBJ2-7
CASSPFGGGSVYEQYF
TGTGCCAGCAGCCCCTTTGGGGGTGGGTCAGTCTACGAGCAGTACTTC
>few|TRBV28|.|TRBJ1-2
CASSFRAAYGYTF
TGTGCCAGCAGTTTCAGGGCCGCCTATGGCTACACCTTC
>many|TRBV20-1|.|TRBJ2-3
CSARDRLETVLKQYF
TGCAGTGCTAGGGACCGACTAGAGACCGTATTGAAGCAGTATTTT
>few|TRBV9|TRBD1|TRBJ2-5
CASSVTGVTETQYF
TGTGCCAGCAGCGTGACAGGGGTTACAGAGACCCAGTACTTC
>few|TRBV20-1|.|TRBJ2-7
CSASGFPRDLSSYEQYF
TGCAGTGCTAGCGGTTTCCCCAGAGATTTGAGCTCCTACGAGCAGTACTTC
>.|TRBV9|.|TRBJ2-3
CASSVGVQVETDTQYF
TGTGCCAGCAGCGTAGGGGTACAGGTTGAAACAGATACGCAGTATTTT
>few|TRBV29-1|TRBD1|TRBJ1-2
CSGGSPDRGVGYTF
TGCAGCGGGGGGTCACCAGACAGGGGGGTAGGCTACACCTTC
>many|TRBV20-1|.|TRBJ2-3
CSARVGTGTDTQYF
TGCAGTGCTAGAGTTGGGACCGGCACAGATACGCAGTATTTT
>.|TRBV29-1|.|TRBJ1-5
CSVAGEGNQPQHF
TGCAGCGTTGCTGGGGAAGGCAATCAGCCCCAGCATTTT
>medium-sized|TRBV7-3|.|TRBJ2-3
CASSFGDTQYF
TGTGCCAGCAGCTTCGGAGATACGCAGTATTTT
>.|TRBV7-2|.|TRBJ2-6
CASSFRVATRANVLTF
TGTGCCAGCAGCTTCAGGGTAGCAACTAGGGCCAACGTCCTGACTTTC